This paragraph reports one T cell receptor (beta chain). The antigen is not known. This sample stems from a study of T cell responses to AZD1222 COVID-19 vaccine. The data were produced by immunoSEQ multiplex PCR, yet TCRdb's version contains in-frame clones alone and is incomplete. The table shows some 130,000 clones, with roughly 93% occurring only once. The CDR3 has 14 residues. Between the trimmed V and J ends, which lost 3 bases and 2 bases, there was a span of 9 bases. The germline CDR1 and CDR2 sequences are SEHNR and FQNEAQ (reference sequence). Findings and limits, study-wide: Most donors were white British, females outnumbered males, and clonal diversity was possibly underestimated.

The chain couples TRBV7-9 to TRBJ2-3; D not resolved. The sequencing here drew on peripheral blood, taken on day 0 of AZD1222 vaccination. This TCR was recovered from an adult in good health. The CDR3 region has the DNA TGTGCCAGCAGCTTGGGAACTTTCACAGATACGCAGTATTTT. Amino acids: CASSLGTFTDTQYF.